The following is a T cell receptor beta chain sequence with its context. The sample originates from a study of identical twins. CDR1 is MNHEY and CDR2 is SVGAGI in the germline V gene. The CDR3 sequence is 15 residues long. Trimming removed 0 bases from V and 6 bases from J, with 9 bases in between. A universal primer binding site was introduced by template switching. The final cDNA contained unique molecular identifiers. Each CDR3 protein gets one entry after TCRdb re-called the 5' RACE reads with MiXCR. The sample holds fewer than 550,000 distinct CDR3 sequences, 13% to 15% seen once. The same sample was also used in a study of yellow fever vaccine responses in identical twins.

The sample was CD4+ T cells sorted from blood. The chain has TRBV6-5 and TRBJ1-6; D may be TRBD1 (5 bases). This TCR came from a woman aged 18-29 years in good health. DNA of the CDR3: TGTGCCAGCAGTTACTCGGGGGACTCTAATTCACCCCTCCACTTT. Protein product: CASSYSGDSNSPLHF.